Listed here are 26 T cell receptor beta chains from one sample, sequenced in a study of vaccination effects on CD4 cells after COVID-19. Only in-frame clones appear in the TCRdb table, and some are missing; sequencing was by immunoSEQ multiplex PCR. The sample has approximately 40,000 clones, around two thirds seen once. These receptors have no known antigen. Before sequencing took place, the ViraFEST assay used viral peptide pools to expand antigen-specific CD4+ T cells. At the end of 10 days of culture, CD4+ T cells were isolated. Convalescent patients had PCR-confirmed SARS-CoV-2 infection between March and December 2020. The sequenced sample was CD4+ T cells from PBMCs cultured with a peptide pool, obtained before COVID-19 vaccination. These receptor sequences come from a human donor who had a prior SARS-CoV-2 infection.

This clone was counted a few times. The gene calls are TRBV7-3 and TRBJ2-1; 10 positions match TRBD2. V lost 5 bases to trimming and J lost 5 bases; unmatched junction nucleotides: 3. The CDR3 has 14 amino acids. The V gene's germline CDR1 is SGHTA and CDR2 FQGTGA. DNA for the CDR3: TGTGCCAGCAGCCCTAGCGGGAGCAACAATGAGCAGTTCTTC. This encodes CASSPSGSNNEQFF.

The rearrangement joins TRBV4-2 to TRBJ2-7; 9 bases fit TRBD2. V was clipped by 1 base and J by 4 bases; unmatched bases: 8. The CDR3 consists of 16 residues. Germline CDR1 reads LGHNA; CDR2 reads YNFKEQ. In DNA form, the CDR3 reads TGTGCCAGCAGCCAAGGAATGGCTAGCGGGACATACGAGCAGTACTTC. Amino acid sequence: CASSQGMASGTYEQYF.

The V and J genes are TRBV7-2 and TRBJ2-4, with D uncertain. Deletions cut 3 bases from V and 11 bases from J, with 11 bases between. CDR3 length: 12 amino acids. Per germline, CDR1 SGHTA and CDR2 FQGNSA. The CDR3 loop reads CASSFKGPLQYF. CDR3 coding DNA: TGTGCCAGCAGCTTCAAAGGACCTCTTCAGTACTTC.

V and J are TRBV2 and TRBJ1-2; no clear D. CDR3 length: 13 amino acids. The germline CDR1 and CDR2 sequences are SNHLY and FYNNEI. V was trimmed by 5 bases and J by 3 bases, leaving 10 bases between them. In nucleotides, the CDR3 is TGTGCCAGCAGTTCCGGACCGGACTATGGCTACACCTTC. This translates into CASSSGPDYGYTF.

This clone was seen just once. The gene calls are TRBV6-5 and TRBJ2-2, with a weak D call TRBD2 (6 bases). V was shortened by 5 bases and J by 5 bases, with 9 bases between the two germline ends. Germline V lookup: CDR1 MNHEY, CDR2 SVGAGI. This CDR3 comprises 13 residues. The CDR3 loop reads CASSKRGTGELFF. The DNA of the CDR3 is TGTGCCAGCAGTAAACGGGGGACCGGGGAGCTGTTTTTT.

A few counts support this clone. CDR3 sequence reads: CASSLEAGISTDTQYF. The CDR3 DNA reads TGCGCCAGCAGCTTGGAAGCGGGAATTAGCACAGATACGCAGTATTTT. The chain combines TRBV5-1 with TRBJ2-3, with TRBD2 identical over 7 bases. The CDR3 spans 16 residues. Trimming removed 0 bases from V and 0 bases from J; junction bases left unmatched: 4. The V gene's germline CDR1 is SGHRS and CDR2 YFSETQ.

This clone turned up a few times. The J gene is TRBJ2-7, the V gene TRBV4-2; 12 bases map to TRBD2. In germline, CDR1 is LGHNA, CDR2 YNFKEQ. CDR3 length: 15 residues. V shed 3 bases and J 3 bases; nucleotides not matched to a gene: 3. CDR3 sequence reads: CASSQLLAGGYEQYF. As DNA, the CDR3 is TGTGCCAGCAGCCAGCTACTAGCGGGGGGCTACGAGCAGTACTTC.

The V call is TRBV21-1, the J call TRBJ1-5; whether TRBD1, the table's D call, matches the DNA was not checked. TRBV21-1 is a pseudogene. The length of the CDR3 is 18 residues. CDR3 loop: CASSKKAGGGSANQPQHF. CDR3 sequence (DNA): TGTGCCAGCAGCAAAAAGGCAGGGGGCGGATCAGCCAATCAGCCCCAGCATTTT.

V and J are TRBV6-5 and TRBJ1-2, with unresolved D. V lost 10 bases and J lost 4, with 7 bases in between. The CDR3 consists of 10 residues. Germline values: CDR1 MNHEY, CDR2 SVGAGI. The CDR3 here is CATVSYGYTF. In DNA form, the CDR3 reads TGTGCCACTGTTAGCTATGGCTACACCTTC.

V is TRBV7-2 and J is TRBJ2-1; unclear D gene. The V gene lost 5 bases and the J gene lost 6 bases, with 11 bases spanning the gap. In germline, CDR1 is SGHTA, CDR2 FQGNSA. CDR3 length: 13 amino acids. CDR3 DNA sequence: TGTGCCAGCAGCCCGACGACTCGCAATGAGCAGTTCTTC. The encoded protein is CASSPTTRNEQFF.

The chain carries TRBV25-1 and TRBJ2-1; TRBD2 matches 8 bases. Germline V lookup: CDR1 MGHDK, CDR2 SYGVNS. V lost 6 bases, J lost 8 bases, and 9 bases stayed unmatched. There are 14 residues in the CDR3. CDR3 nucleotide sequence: TGTGCCAGCAGCCGCCGGGGGGGTTTCGATGAGCAGTTCTTC. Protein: CASSRRGGFDEQFF.

The CDR3 nucleotides read TGTGCCAGCAGCTTGAAGCGGGGGGCTATCCCAGATACGCAGTATTTT. This codes for CASSLKRGAIPDTQYF. This chain connects TRBV5-4 to TRBJ2-3; TRBD2 matches 9 bases. Germline V gene data show CDR1 as SGHNT and CDR2 as YYREEE (reference sequence). CDR3 length: 16 residues. Unmatched junction bases numbered 7, after V lost 1 base and J lost 4 bases.

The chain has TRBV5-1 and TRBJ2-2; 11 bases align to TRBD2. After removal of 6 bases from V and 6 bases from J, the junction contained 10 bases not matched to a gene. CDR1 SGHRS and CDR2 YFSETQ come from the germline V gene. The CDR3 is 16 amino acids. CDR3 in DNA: TGCGCCAGCACGATCGATAGCGGGAGGGCCGCCGGGGAGCTGTTTTTT. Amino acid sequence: CASTIDSGRAAGELFF.

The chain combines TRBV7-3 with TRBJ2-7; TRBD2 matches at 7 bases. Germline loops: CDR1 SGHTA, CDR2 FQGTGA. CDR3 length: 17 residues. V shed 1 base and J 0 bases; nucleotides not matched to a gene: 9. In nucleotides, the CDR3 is TGTGCCAGCAGCTTAAGGGGGGGACCCCAAAGCTCCTACGAGCAGTACTTC. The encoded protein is CASSLRGGPQSSYEQYF. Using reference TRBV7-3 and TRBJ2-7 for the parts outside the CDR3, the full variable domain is GAGVSQTPSNKVTEKGKYVELRCDPISGHTALYWYRQSLGQGPEFLIYFQGTGAADDSGLPNDRFFAVRPEGSVSTLKIQRTERGDSAVYLCASSLRGGPQSSYEQYFGPGTRLTVT.

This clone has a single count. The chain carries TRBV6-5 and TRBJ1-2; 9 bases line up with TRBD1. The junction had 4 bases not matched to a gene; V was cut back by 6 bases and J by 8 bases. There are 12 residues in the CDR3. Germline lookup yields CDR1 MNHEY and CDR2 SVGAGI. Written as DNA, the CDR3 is TGTGCCAGCAGGGGGACAGGGAGGGGCTACACCTTC. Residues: CASRGTGRGYTF.

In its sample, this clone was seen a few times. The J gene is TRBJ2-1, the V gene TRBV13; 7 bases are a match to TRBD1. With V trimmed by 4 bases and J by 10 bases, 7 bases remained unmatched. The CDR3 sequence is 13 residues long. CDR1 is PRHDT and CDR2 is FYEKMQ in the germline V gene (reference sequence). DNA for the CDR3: TGTGCCAGCAGCTCGTACAGGGGCGGCGAGCAGTTCTTC. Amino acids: CASSSYRGGEQFF.

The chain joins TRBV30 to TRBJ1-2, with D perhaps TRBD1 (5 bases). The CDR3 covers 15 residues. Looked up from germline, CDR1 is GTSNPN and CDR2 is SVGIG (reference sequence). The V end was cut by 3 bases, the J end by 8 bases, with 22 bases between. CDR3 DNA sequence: TGTGCCTGGAGCGTTGTGTTTGAGGGGCCCGGAGGCTACACCTTC. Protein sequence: CAWSVVFEGPGGYTF.

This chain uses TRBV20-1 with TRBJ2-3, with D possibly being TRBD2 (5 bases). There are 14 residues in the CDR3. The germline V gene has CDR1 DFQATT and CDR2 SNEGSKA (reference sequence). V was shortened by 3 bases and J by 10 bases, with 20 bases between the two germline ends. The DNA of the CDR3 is TGCAGTGCTAGTATGGCAGGTCGGGGTGGCGCGCAGTATTTT. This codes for CSASMAGRGGAQYF.

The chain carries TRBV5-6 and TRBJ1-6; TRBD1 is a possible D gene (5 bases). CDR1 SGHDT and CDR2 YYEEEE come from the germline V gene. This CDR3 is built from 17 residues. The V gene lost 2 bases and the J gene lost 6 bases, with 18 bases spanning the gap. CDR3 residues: CASSFFQGIEFNSPLHF. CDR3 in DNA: TGTGCCAGCAGCTTCTTTCAGGGAATCGAATTTAATTCACCCCTCCACTTT.

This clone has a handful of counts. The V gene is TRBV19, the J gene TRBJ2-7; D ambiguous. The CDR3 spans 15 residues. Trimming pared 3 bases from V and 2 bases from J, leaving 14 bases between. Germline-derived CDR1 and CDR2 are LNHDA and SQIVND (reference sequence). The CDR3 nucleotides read TGTGCCAGTAGTATGCGGCTAGACGATGCCTACGAGCAGTACTTC. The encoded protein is CASSMRLDDAYEQYF.

The CDR3 region is CASSLGTGATGELFF. CDR3 DNA: TGTGCCAGCAGCTTAGGGACGGGAGCGACCGGGGAGCTGTTTTTT. The chain recombines TRBV7-3 with TRBJ2-2; D is perhaps TRBD2 (6 bases). Germline V gene sequence: CDR1 SGHTA, CDR2 FQGTGA. CDR3 size: 15 residues. Trimming pared 2 bases from V and 5 bases from J, leaving 12 bases between.

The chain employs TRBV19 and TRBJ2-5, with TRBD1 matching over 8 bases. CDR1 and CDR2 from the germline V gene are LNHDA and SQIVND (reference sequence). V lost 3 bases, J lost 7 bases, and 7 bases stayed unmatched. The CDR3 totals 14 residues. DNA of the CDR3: TGTGCCAGTAGTATCGCAGGGGGCGCCGGGACCCAGTACTTC. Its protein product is CASSIAGGAGTQYF.

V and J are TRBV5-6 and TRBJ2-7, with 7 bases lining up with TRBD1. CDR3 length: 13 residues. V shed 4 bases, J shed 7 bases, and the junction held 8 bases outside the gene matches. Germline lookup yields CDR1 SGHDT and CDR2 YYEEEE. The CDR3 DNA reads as TGTGCCAGCAGCCTGACAGGGTATATTGAGCAGTACTTC. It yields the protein CASSLTGYIEQYF. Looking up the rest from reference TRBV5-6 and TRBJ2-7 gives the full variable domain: DAGVTQSPTHLIKTRGQQVTLRCSPKSGHDTVSWYQQALGQGPQFIFQYYEEEERQRGNFPDRFSGHQFPNYSSELNVNALLLGDSALYLCASSLTGYIEQYFGPGTRLTVT.

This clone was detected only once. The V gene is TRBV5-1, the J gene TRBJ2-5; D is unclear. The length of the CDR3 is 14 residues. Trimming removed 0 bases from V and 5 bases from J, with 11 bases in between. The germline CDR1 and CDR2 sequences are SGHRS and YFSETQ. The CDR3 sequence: CASSLGSQLETQYF. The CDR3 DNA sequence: TGCGCCAGCAGCTTGGGTAGTCAGCTGGAGACCCAGTACTTC.

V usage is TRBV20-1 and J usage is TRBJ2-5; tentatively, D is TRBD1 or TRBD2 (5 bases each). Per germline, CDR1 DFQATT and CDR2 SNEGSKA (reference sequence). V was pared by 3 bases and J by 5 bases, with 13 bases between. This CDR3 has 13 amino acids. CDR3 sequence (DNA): TGCAGTGCTAGTATGGGGGTCGGGGAGACCCAGTACTTC. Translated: CSASMGVGETQYF.

CDR3 coding DNA: TGTGCCATCATGTCGGGGAGCTCCTACGAGCAGTACTTC. Its protein product is CAIMSGSSYEQYF. This rearrangement joins TRBV10-3 to TRBJ2-7; a weak D match, TRBD2 (5 bases). This CDR3 has 13 residues. The germline V gene encodes CDR1 ENHRY and CDR2 SYGVKD. With 7 bases removed from V and 0 bases from J, the gap between germline ends came to 10 bases.